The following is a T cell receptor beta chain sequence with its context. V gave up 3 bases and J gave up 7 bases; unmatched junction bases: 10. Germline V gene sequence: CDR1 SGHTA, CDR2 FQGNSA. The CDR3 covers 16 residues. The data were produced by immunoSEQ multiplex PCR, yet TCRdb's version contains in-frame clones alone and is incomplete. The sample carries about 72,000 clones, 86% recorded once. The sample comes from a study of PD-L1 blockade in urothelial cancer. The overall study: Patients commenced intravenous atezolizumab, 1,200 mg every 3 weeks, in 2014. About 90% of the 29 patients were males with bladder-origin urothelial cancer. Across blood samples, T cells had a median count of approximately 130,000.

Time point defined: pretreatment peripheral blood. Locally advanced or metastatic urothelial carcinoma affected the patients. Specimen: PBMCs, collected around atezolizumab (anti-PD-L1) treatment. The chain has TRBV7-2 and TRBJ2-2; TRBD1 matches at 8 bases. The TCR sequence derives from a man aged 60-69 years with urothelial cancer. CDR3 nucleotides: TGTGCCAGCAGCTTGGCGCCGACAGGGGCGGGCGGGGAGCTGTTTTTT. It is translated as CASSLAPTGAGGELFF.